This TCR beta chain was observed in a study of cytomegalovirus exposure and HLA in healthy donors. There are 15 residues in the CDR3. This clone was observed a handful of times. What it binds is unknown. Notes on the study in general: An analysis that came later showed most CMV-associated TCR beta chains appearing HLA-restricted. The only immune exposure information that was available was CMV serostatus.

Primers for the PCR totalled 60 Vbeta and 13 Jbeta. TCRdb's table, derived via immunoSEQ multiplex PCR, lists solely in-frame clones and lacks some. Of fewer than 60,000 clones in the sample, roughly 60% were seen once. This donor had no CMV serostatus on record. The rearrangement joins TRBV21-1 to TRBJ2-7; the table assigns TRBD1, which was not confirmed against the DNA. TRBV21-1 is classified as a pseudogene. The source of this sequence is a human donor in good health. The sequenced sample was PBMCs. The CDR3 protein is CASSKWWGDTYEQYF. CDR3 sequence (DNA): TGTGCCAGCAGCAAATGGTGGGGCGACACCTACGAGCAGTACTTC.